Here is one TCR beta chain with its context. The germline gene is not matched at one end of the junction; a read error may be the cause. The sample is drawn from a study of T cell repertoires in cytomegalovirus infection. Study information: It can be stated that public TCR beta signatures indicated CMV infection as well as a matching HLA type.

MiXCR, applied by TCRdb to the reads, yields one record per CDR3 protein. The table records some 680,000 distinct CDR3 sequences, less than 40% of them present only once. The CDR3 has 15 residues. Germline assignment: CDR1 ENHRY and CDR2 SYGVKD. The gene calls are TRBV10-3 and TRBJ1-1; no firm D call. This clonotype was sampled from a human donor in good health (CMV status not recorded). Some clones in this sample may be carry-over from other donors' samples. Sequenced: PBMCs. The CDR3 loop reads CTISESLVGSTEAFF. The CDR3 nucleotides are TGTACCATCAGTGAGTCCTTGGTGGGTAGCACTGAAGCTTTCTTT.